A selection of T cell receptor beta chains follows, all from one sample in a study of regulatory T cells in long-lasting Graves disease. Each CDR3 protein is one row after TCRdb ran MiXCR on the multiplex PCR reads. Among approximately 300,000 distinct CDR3 sequences listed, about a sixth were seen once. This sample comprised peripheral blood mononuclear cells (PBMCs), obtained at new diagnosis, from a patient treated with antithyroid drugs. The source is a female donor with Graves disease. Each CDR3 is given with its conserved first and last residue. D genes are given only for firm matches. Some rows mark clone size as missing; the rest say once, few, many or name a class of expanded clone.

-	TRBV27	many	TRBJ2-2	CAVQRENTGELFF	TGTGCCGTCCAGAGGGAGAACACCGGGGAGCTGTTTTTT
-	TRBV27	-	TRBJ2-7	CASSLSKGSFEQYF	TGTGCCAGCAGTTTATCGAAGGGTTCCTTCGAGCAGTACTTC
-	TRBV6-1	many	TRBJ2-7	CASRSERRYEQYF	TGTGCCAGCCGCAGCGAGAGGCGGTACGAGCAGTACTTC
-	TRBV28	many	TRBJ2-5	CASSKTLTKETQYF	TGTGCCAGCAGTAAGACCCTCACGAAAGAGACCCAGTACTTC
-	TRBV20-1	-	TRBJ2-2	CSARGDSSAGELFF	TGCAGTGCTAGGGGGGATAGTAGCGCCGGGGAGCTGTTTTTT
-	TRBV3-1	few	TRBJ2-7	CASSQVDGGEQYF	TGTGCCAGCAGCCAAGTCGACGGGGGCGAGCAGTACTTC
TRBD2	TRBV4-2	few	TRBJ2-7	CASSSLSTGTNYEQYF	TGTGCCAGCAGCTCCCTCTCGACCGGGACTAACTACGAGCAGTACTTC
TRBD1	TRBV20-1	many	TRBJ2-7	CSAAGQGVYEQYF	TGCAGTGCCGCGGGACAGGGGGTTTACGAGCAGTACTTC
-	TRBV13	few	TRBJ2-2	CASSSAIRTGELFF	TGTGCCAGCAGCTCCGCGATCCGCACCGGGGAGCTGTTTTTT
-	TRBV19	many	TRBJ1-2	CASTPRPPGQNTYGYTF	TGTGCCAGTACACCCCGACCCCCCGGACAAAACACCTATGGCTACACCTTC
-	TRBV12-3/TRBV12-4	many	TRBJ2-5	CASSPIFGGETQYF	TGTGCCAGCAGCCCGATCTTCGGAGGAGAGACCCAGTACTTC
-	TRBV5-1	few	TRBJ1-1	CASSPRQPMNTEAFF	TGCGCCAGCAGCCCCCGACAGCCGATGAACACTGAAGCTTTCTTT
TRBD2	TRBV6-5	many	TRBJ2-3	CASSYSPSGGTDTQYF	TGTGCCAGCAGTTACTCCCCTAGCGGAGGCACAGATACGCAGTATTTT
TRBD1	TRBV28	-	TRBJ2-3	CASSRGQTSTDTQYF	TGTGCCAGCAGCCGGGGACAGACTAGCACAGATACGCAGTATTTT
-	TRBV30	-	TRBJ1-2	CAWSVRGVRTLYGYTF	TGTGCCTGGAGTGTACGGGGGGTTCGGACTCTTTATGGCTACACCTTC
-	TRBV5-5	many	TRBJ2-3	CASIRSPRGDTQYF	TGTGCCAGCATCCGTAGCCCCCGGGGAGATACGCAGTATTTT
-	TRBV12-3/TRBV12-4	many	TRBJ2-2	CASSGGEPANTGELFF	TGTGCCAGCAGTGGAGGGGAACCCGCGAACACCGGGGAGCTGTTTTTT
-	TRBV5-1	many	TRBJ2-2	CASSTGQSGELFF	TGCGCCAGCAGCACCGGACAGTCCGGGGAGCTGTTTTTT
-	TRBV20-1	-	TRBJ1-1	CSARDMDRNTEAFF	TGCAGTGCTAGGGATATGGACCGGAACACTGAAGCTTTCTTT
-	TRBV27	-	TRBJ2-3	CASSLEIGPDTQYF	TGTGCCAGCAGTCTGGAGATAGGGCCAGATACGCAGTATTTT
TRBD1	TRBV12-3/TRBV12-4	many	TRBJ1-2	CASSLAGGRGGGYTF	TGTGCCAGCAGTTTAGCGGGGGGCAGGGGGGGTGGCTACACCTTC
-	TRBV7-9	few	TRBJ2-6	CASSPPPNPTGANVLTF	TGTGCCAGCAGCCCCCCCCCAAACCCGACTGGGGCCAACGTCCTGACTTTC
-	TRBV10-1	-	TRBJ2-2	CASRAGPNTGELSF	TGCGCCAGCAGGGCAGGGCCGAACACCGGGGAGCTGTCTTTT
TRBD2	TRBV6-2/TRBV6-3	many	TRBJ2-5	CASSYSSRGRPSGYQETQYF	TGTGCCAGCAGTTACTCGAGCCGCGGGAGACCGTCGGGGTACCAAGAGACCCAGTACTTC
-	TRBV19	many	TRBJ1-5	CASSIDFPGGGHQPQHF	TGTGCCAGTAGTATAGATTTTCCAGGCGGCGGGCATCAGCCCCAGCATTTT
-	TRBV19	-	TRBJ1-1	CASSIDMAAVNTEAFF	TGTGCCAGTAGTATAGATATGGCAGCCGTGAACACTGAAGCTTTCTTT
-	TRBV28	many	TRBJ1-2	CASSFGFRYTF	TGTGCCAGCAGTTTTGGGTTTAGGTACACCTTC
TRBD2	TRBV4-1	few	TRBJ2-1	CASSRLSGRAGNEQFF	TGCGCCAGCAGCCGCCTTAGCGGGAGGGCCGGAAATGAGCAGTTCTTC
-	TRBV11-2	many	TRBJ2-1	CASSLDPGVSSYNEQFF	TGTGCCAGCAGCTTAGATCCCGGGGTTAGCTCCTACAATGAGCAGTTCTTC
TRBD1	TRBV27	many	TRBJ2-1	CASSLGQAGNEQFF	TGTGCCAGCAGTTTAGGACAGGCAGGCAATGAGCAGTTCTTC
TRBD2	TRBV28	many	TRBJ2-6	CASSTRLAVKVSGANVLTF	TGTGCCAGCAGCACAAGACTAGCGGTAAAGGTATCTGGGGCCAACGTCCTGACTTTC
-	TRBV2	many	TRBJ2-7	CASGGPNEQYF	TGTGCCAGCGGAGGGCCGAACGAGCAGTACTTC
-	TRBV5-5	few	TRBJ2-2	CASSFIGELFF	TGTGCCAGCAGCTTCATCGGGGAGCTGTTTTTT
TRBD1	TRBV6-1	many	TRBJ2-7	CASSEGLGGQSYEQYF	TGTGCCAGCAGTGAAGGGTTAGGGGGCCAATCCTACGAGCAGTACTTC
TRBD2	TRBV11-1	many	TRBJ2-1	CASSLLNRLAVKYNEQFF	TGTGCCAGCAGCCTGTTAAACCGACTAGCGGTAAAATACAATGAGCAGTTCTTC
-	TRBV5-1	few	TRBJ1-1	CASSVDPGGNTEAFF	TGTGCCAGCAGCGTAGATCCTGGGGGGAACACTGAAGCTTTCTTT
-	TRBV30	many	TRBJ2-7	CAWSVGGHEQYF	TGTGCCTGGAGTGTAGGAGGGCACGAGCAGTACTTC
-	TRBV4-1	few	TRBJ2-2	CASSYIPGTGRNTGELFF	TGCGCCAGCAGCTACATCCCCGGCACAGGGAGGAACACCGGGGAGCTGTTTTTT
-	TRBV7-9	-	TRBJ2-7	CASSLISGSEQYF	TGTGCCAGCAGCTTAATTTCGGGCTCCGAGCAGTACTTC
-	TRBV11-2	few	TRBJ2-7	CASNPSGEAYEQYF	TGTGCCAGCAACCCGTCCGGGGAAGCCTACGAGCAGTACTTC
TRBD1	TRBV30	few	TRBJ1-4	CAWSNRGGYEKLFF	TGTGCCTGGAGTAACAGGGGAGGGTACGAAAAACTGTTTTTT
TRBD1	TRBV10-3	few	TRBJ1-5	CAISGSGGPGEPQHF	TGTGCCATCAGTGGCTCAGGGGGCCCCGGGGAGCCCCAGCATTTT
-	TRBV4-2	many	TRBJ1-5	CASGQGNQPQHF	TGTGCCAGCGGGCAGGGCAATCAGCCCCAGCATTTT
TRBD2	TRBV19	many	TRBJ2-3	CASSMGLAEDTQYF	TGTGCCAGTAGTATGGGACTAGCAGAGGATACGCAGTATTTT
TRBD1	TRBV12-3/TRBV12-4	-	TRBJ1-6	CASSFTDRGSPLHF	TGTGCCAGCAGTTTCACGGACAGGGGATCACCCCTCCACTTT
TRBD2	TRBV6-2/TRBV6-3	many	TRBJ2-3	CASSYASGSTDTQYF	TGTGCCAGCAGTTATGCTAGCGGATCCACAGATACGCAGTATTTT
TRBD2	TRBV6-1	many	TRBJ2-1	CASSPGLETPYNEQFF	TGTGCCAGCAGTCCTGGACTAGAGACCCCCTACAATGAGCAGTTCTTC
-	TRBV11-2	many	TRBJ2-3	CASSIQGLDTQYF	TGTGCCAGCAGCATTCAGGGTCTAGATACGCAGTATTTT
TRBD1	TRBV24-1	many	TRBJ2-7	CATSEPGQGHEQYF	TGTGCCACCAGTGAACCCGGACAGGGCCACGAGCAGTACTTC
-	TRBV19	-	TRBJ2-1	CASSIAVDNEQFF	TGTGCCAGTAGTATAGCGGTCGACAATGAGCAGTTCTTC
-	TRBV4-2	few	TRBJ2-3	CASSQESTDTQYF	TGTGCCAGCAGCCAAGAAAGCACAGATACGCAGTATTTT